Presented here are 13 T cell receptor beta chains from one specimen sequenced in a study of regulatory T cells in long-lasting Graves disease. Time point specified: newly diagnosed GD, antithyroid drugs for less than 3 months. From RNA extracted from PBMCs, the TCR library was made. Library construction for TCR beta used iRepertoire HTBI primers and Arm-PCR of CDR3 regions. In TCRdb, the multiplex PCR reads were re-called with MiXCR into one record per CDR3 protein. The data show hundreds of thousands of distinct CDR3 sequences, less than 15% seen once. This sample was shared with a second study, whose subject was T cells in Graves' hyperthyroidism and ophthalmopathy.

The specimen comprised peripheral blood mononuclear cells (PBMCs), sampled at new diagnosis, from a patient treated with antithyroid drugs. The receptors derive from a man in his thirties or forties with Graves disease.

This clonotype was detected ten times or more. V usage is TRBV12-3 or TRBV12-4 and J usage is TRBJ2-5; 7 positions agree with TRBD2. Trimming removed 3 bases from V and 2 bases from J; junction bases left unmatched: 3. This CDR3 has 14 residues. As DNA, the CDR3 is TGTGCCAGCAGTTTGCTAGCGGATCAAGAGACCCAGTACTTC. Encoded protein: CASSLLADQETQYF.

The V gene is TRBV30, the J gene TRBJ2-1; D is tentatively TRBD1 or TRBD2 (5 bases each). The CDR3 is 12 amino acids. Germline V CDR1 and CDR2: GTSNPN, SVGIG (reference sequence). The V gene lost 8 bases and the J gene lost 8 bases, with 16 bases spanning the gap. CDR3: CARTTGPYEQFF. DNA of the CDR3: TGTGCCCGGACAACGGGGCCTTATGAGCAGTTCTTC.

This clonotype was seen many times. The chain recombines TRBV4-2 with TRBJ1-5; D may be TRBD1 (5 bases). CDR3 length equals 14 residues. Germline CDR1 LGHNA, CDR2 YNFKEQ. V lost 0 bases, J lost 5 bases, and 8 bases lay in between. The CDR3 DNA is TGTGCCAGCAGCCAAGATAGGGGTTATCAGCCCCAGCATTTT. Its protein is CASSQDRGYQPQHF.

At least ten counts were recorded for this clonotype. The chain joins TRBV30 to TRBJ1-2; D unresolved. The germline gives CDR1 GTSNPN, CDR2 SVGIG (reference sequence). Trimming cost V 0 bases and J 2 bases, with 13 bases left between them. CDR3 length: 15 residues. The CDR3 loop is CAWSVLRNPNYGYTF. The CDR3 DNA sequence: TGTGCCTGGAGTGTGTTAAGGAACCCCAACTATGGCTACACCTTC.

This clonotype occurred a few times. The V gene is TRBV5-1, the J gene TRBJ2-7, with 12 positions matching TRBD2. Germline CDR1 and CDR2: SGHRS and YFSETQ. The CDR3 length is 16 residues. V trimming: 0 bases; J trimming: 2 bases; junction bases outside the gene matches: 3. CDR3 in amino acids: CASSLGRLAGAYEQYF. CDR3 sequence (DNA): TGCGCCAGCAGCTTGGGGCGACTAGCGGGGGCCTACGAGCAGTACTTC. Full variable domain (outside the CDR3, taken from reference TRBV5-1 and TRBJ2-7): KAGVTQTPRYLIKTRGQQVTLSCSPISGHRSVSWYQQTPGQGLQFLFEYFSETQRNKGNFPGRFSGRQFSNSRSEMNVSTLELGDSALYLCASSLGRLAGAYEQYFGPGTRLTVT.

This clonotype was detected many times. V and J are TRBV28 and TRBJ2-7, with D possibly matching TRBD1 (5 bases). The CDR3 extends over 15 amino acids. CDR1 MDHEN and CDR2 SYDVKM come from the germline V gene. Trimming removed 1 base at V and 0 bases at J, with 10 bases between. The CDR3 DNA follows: TGTGCCAGCAGTTTATCAGGGCAGGTCTCCTACGAGCAGTACTTC. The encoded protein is CASSLSGQVSYEQYF.

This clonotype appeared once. Here the CDR3 reads CASSWPGQLQYF. In DNA, the CDR3 is TGTGCCAGCAGCTGGCCGGGACAGCTCCAGTACTTC. The V call is TRBV7-9, the J call TRBJ2-7; 7 bases are shared with TRBD1. Trimming removed 4 bases from V and 10 bases from J; junction bases left unmatched: 7. The CDR3 has 12 residues. Germline lookup yields CDR1 SEHNR and CDR2 FQNEAQ (reference sequence). The full variable domain, rest sourced from reference TRBV7-9 and TRBJ2-7, is DTGVSQNPRHKITKRGQNVTFRCDPISEHNRLYWYRQTLGQGPEFLTYFQNEAQLEKSRLLSDRFSAERPKGSFSTLEIQRTEQGDSAMYLCASSWPGQLQYFGPGTRLTVT.

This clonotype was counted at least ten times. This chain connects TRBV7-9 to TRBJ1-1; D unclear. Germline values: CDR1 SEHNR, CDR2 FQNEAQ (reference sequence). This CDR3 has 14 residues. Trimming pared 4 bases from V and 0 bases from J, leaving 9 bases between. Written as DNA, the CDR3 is TGTGCCAGCAGCTCGGACCCGATGAACACTGAAGCTTTCTTT. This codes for CASSSDPMNTEAFF.

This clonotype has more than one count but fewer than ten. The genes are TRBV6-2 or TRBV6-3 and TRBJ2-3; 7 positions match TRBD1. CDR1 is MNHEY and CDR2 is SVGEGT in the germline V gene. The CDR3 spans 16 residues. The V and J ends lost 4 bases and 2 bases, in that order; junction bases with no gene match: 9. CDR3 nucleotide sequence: TGTGCCAGCAGTTCCTACAGGGGCGAAAACACAGATACGCAGTATTTT. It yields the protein CASSSYRGENTDTQYF.

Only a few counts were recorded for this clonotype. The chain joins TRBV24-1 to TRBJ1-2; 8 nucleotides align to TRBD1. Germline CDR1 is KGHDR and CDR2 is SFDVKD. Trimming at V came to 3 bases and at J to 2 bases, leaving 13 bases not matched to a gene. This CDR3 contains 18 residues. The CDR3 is CATSDAKKQGGLNYGYTF. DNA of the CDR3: TGTGCCACCAGTGATGCCAAAAAACAGGGGGGCCTCAACTATGGCTACACCTTC.

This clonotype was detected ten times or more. The CDR3 DNA reads as TGTGCCAGCAGTCTTGACCCGGCGACTGAAGCTTTCTTT. Translated: CASSLDPATEAFF. This chain joins TRBV12-3 or TRBV12-4 and TRBJ1-1, with no clear D. The V gene lost 5 bases and the J gene lost 5 bases, with 12 bases spanning the gap. CDR3 length: 13 amino acids.

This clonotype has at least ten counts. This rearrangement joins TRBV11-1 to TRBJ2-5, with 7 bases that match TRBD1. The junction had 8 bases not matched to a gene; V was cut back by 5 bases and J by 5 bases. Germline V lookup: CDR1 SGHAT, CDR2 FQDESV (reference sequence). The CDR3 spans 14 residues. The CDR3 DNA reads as TGTGCCAGCAGCCCCGGGACAGTTGGCGAGACCCAGTACTTC. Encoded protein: CASSPGTVGETQYF. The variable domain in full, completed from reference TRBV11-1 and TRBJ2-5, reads EAEVAQSPRYKITEKSQAVAFWCDPISGHATLYWYRQILGQGPELLVQFQDESVVDDSQLPKDRFSAERLKGVDSTLKIQPAELGDSAMYLCASSPGTVGETQYFGPGTRLLVL.

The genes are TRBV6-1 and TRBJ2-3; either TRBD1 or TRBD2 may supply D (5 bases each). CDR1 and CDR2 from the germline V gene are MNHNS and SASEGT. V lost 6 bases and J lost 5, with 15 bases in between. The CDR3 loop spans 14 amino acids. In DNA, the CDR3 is TGTGCCAGCAGAGGCCGGGGCCCGGGAGATACGCAGTATTTT. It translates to CASRGRGPGDTQYF.